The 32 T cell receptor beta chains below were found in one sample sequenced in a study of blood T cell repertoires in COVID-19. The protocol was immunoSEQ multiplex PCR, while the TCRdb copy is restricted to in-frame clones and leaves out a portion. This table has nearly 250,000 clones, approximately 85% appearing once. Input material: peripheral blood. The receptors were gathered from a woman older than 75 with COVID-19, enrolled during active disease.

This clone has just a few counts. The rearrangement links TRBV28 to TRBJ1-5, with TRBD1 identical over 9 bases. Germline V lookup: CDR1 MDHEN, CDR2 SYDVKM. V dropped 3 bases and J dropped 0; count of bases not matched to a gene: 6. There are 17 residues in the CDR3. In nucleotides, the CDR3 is TGTGCCAGCAGTTTCGAACAGGGGGCCTATAGCAATCAGCCCCAGCATTTT. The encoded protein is CASSFEQGAYSNQPQHF.

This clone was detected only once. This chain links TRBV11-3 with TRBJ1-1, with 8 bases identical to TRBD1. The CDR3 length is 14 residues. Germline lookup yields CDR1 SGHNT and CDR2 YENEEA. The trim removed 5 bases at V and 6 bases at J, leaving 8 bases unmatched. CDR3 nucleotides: TGTGCCAGCAGCACTGACAGGGGTTCGTCTGAAGCTTTCTTT. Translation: CASSTDRGSSEAFF.

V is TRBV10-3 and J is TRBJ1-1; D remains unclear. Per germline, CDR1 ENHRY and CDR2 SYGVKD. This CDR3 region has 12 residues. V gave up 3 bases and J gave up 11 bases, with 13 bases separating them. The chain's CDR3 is CAISDPNTKAFF. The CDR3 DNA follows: TGTGCCATCAGTGACCCCAACACGAAGGCTTTCTTT.

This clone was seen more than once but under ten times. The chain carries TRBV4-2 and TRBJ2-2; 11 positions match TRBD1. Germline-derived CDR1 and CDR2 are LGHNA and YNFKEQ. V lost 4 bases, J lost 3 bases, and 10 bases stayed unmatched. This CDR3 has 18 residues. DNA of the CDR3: TGTGCCAGCAGCCGACATTGGGGGGGACAGGGGGACACCGGGGAGCTGTTTTTT. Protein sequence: CASSRHWGGQGDTGELFF.

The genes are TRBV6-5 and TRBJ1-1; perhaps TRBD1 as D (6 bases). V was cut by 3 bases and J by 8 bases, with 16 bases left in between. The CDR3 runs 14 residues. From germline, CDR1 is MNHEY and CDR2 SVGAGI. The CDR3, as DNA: TGTGCCAGCAGTTATACCCCGGGGGGCCAGGAAGCTTTCTTT. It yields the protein CASSYTPGGQEAFF.

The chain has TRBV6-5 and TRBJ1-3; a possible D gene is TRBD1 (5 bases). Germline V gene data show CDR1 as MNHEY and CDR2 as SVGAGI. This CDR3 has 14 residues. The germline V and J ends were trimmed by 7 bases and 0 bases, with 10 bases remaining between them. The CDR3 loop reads CASNRRNSGNTIYF. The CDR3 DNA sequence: TGTGCCAGCAACAGGCGGAACTCTGGAAACACCATATATTTT.

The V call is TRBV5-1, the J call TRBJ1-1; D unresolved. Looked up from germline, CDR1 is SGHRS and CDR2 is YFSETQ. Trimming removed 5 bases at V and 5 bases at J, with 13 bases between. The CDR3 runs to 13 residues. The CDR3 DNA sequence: TGCGCCAGCAGTTGGAGTCCGTCAACTGAAGCTTTCTTT. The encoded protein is CASSWSPSTEAFF.

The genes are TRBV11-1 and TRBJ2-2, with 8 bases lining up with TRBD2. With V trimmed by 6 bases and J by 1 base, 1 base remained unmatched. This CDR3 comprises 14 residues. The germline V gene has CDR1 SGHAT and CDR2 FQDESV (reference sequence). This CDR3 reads CASRRGGNTGELFF. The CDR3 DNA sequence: TGTGCCAGCAGACGGGGGGGGAACACCGGGGAGCTGTTTTTT. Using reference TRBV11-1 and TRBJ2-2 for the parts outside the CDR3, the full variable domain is EAEVAQSPRYKITEKSQAVAFWCDPISGHATLYWYRQILGQGPELLVQFQDESVVDDSQLPKDRFSAERLKGVDSTLKIQPAELGDSAMYLCASRRGGNTGELFFGEGSRLTVL.

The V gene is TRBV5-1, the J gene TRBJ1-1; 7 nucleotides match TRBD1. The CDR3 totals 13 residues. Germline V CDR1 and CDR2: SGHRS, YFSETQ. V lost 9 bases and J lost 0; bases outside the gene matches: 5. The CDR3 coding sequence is TGCGCCACCAAGGGACAGTTGAACACTGAAGCTTTCTTT. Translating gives CATKGQLNTEAFF.

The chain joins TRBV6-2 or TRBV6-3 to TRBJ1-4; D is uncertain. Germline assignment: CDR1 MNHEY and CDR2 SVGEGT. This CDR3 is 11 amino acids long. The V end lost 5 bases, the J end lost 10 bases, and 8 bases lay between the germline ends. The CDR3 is CASSRGAKLFF. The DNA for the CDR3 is TGTGCCAGCAGTCGAGGAGCAAAACTGTTTTTT.

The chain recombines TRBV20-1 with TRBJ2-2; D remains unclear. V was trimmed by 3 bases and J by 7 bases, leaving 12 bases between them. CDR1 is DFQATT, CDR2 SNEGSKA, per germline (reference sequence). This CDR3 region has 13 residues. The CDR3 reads CSASRGSVGELFF. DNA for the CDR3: TGCAGTGCTAGTCGCGGATCCGTCGGGGAGCTGTTTTTT.

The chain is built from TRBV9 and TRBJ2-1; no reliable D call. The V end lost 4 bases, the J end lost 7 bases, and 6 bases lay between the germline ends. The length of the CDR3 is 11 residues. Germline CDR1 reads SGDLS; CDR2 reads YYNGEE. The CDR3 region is CASSPSNEQFF. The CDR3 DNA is TGTGCCAGCAGCCCGAGTAATGAGCAGTTCTTC.

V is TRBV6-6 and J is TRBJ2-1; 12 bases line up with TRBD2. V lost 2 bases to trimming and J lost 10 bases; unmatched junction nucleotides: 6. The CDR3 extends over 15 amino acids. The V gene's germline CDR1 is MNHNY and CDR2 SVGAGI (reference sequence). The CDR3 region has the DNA TGTGCCAGCAGTTACACCCAACTAGCGGGGGGAGAGCAGTTCTTC. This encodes CASSYTQLAGGEQFF.

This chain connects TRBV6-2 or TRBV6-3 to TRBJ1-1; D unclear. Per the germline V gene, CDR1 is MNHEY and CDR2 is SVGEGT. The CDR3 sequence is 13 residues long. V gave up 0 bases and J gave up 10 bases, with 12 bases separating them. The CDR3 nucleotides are TGTGCCAGCAGTTACTCGGCCGCCGAGCGAGCTTTCTTT. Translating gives CASSYSAAERAFF.

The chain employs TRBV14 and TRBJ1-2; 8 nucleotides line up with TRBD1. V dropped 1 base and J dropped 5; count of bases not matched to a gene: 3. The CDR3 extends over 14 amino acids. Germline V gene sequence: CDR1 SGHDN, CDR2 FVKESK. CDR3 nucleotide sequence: TGTGCCAGCAGCCAAGTGCAGGGGGCGTATGGCTACACCTTC. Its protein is CASSQVQGAYGYTF.

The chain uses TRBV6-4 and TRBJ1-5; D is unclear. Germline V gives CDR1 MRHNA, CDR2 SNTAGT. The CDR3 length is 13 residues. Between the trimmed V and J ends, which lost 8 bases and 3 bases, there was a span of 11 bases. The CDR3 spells CASPSPSNQPQHF. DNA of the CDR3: TGTGCCAGCCCCTCCCCCTCCAATCAGCCCCAGCATTTT.

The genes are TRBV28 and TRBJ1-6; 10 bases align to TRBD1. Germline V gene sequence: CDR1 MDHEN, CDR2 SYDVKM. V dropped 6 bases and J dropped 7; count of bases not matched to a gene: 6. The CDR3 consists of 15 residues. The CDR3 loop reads CASSPPDRGNSPLHF. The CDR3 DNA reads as TGTGCCAGCAGCCCCCCGGACAGGGGGAATTCACCCCTCCACTTT.

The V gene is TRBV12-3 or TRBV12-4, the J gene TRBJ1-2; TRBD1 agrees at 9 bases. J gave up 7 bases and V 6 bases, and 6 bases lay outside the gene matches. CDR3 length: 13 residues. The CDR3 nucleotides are TGTGCCAGCAGCCCGGGACAGGGCTCTGGCTACACCTTC. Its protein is CASSPGQGSGYTF.

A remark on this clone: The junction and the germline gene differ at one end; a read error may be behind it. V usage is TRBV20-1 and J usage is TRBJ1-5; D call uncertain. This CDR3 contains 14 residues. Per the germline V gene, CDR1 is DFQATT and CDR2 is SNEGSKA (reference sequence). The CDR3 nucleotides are TGCAGTGCTAGTAGTCGGAGAGGCAAGCAGCCCCAGCATTTT. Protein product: CSASSRRGKQPQHF.

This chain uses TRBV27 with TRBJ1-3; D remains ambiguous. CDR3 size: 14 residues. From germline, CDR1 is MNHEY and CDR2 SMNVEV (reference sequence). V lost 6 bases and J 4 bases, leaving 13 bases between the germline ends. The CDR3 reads CASRMGGLGNTIYF. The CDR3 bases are TGTGCCAGCAGAATGGGAGGGCTGGGAAACACCATATATTTT.

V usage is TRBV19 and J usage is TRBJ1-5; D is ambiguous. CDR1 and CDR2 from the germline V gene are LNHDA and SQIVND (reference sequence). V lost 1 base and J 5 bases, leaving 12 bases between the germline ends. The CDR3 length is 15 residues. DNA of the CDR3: TGTGCCAGTAGTATAGGGAGAACATCTTATCAGCCCCAGCATTTT. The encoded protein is CASSIGRTSYQPQHF.

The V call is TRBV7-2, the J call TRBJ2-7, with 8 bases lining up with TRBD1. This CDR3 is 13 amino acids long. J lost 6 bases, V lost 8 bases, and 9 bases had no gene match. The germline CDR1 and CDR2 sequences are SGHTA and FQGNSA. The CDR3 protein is CASSLQGGGEQYF. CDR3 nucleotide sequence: TGTGCCAGCTCCTTACAGGGGGGAGGCGAGCAGTACTTC.

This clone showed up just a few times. CDR3 nucleotide sequence: TGCGCCAGCAGCTGGGCCCTCCGAAGCGGGGGGGCCGGGGAGCAGTTCTTC. It yields the protein CASSWALRSGGAGEQFF. The V and J genes are TRBV5-1 and TRBJ2-1; 10 positions agree with TRBD2. CDR1 and CDR2 (germline): SGHRS, YFSETQ. V lost 3 bases, J lost 10 bases, and 16 bases stayed unmatched. The CDR3 is made up of 17 amino acids.

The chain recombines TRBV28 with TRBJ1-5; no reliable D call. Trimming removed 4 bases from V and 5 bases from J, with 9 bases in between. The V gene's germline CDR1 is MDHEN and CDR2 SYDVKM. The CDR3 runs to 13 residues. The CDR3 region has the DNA TGTGCCAGCAGTTGGGTACGGGATCAGCCCCAGCATTTT. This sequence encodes CASSWVRDQPQHF.

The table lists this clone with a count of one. In DNA form, the CDR3 reads TGTGCCAGCGCGGGCACCAAAGGGTACGAGCAGTACTTC. This encodes CASAGTKGYEQYF. The chain links TRBV7-3 to TRBJ2-7, with a weak D call TRBD2 (5 bases). The CDR3 is 13 residues long. The germline gives CDR1 SGHTA, CDR2 FQGTGA. Trimming shortened V by 8 bases and J by 4 bases, and 15 bases separated the two germline ends.

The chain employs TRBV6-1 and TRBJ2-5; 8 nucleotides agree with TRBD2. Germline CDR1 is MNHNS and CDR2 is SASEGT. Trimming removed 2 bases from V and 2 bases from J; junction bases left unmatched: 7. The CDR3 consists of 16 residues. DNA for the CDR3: TGTGCCAGCAGTGAATCCATTTTAGCGGGGCAAGAGACCCAGTACTTC. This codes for CASSESILAGQETQYF.

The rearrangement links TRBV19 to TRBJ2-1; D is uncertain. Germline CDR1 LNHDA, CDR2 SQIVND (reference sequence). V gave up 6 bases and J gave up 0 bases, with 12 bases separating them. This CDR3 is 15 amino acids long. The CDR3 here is CASRPTVNSYNEQFF. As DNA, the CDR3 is TGTGCCAGTAGGCCAACAGTGAACTCCTACAATGAGCAGTTCTTC.

The CDR3 is CASSQNSGTSGRGNTIYF. CDR3 DNA sequence: TGTGCCAGCAGCCAAAATTCCGGGACTTCGGGGCGGGGAAACACCATATATTTT. This chain links TRBV7-8 with TRBJ1-3; tentatively, D is TRBD1 (5 bases). In germline, CDR1 is SGHVS, CDR2 FQNEAQ. The V and J ends lost 5 bases and 4 bases respectively, with 24 bases between them. The CDR3 contains 18 residues.

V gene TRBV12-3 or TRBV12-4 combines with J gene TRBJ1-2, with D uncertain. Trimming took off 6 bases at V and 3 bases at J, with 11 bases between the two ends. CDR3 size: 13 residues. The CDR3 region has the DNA TGTGCCAGCAGCGCCAGGCAGGACTATGGCTACACCTTC. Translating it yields CASSARQDYGYTF.

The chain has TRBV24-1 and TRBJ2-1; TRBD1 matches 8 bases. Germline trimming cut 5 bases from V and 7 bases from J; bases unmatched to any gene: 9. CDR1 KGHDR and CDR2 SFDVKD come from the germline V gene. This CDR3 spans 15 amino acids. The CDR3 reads CATSVSQGVKNEQFF. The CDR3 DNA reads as TGTGCCACCAGTGTATCACAGGGGGTGAAGAATGAGCAGTTCTTC.

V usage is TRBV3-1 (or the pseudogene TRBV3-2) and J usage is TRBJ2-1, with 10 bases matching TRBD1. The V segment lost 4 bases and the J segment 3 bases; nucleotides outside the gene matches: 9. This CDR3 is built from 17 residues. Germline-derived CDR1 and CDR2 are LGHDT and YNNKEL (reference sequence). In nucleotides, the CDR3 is TGTGCCAGCAGCCGAGGGACAGGGGAACCCCTCTACAATGAGCAGTTCTTC. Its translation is CASSRGTGEPLYNEQFF.

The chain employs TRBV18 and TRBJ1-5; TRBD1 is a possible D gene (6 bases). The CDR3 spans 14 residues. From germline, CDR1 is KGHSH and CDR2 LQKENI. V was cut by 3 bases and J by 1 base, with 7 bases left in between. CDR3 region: CASSPGQSNQPQHF. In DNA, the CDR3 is TGTGCCAGCTCACCGGGACAAAGCAATCAGCCCCAGCATTTT.